This paragraph reports one T cell receptor (beta chain). Sequenced by immunoSEQ multiplex PCR; TCRdb stores in-frame clones only, minus some. The sample yields 150,000 to 200,000 clones, 91% seen once. This record comes from a study of control samples from healthy donors and cancer patients. There are 12 residues in the CDR3. Trimming cost V 10 bases and J 6 bases, with 13 bases left between them. Per germline, CDR1 MNHEY and CDR2 SVGAGI. The chain is built from TRBV6-5 and TRBJ1-5, with D uncertain. This TCR was sampled from a woman in her 40s in good health. What was sequenced was blood. CDR3 loop: CATSSPGQPQHF. The CDR3 DNA sequence: TGTGCCACCTCATCCCCTGGTCAGCCCCAGCATTTT.